This T cell receptor beta chain was recorded in a study of early T cells in non-severe SARS-CoV-2 infection. Study background: Sequencing of bulk RNA from unsorted whole blood was done, without chain pairing.

Each cDNA molecule carried a unique molecular identifier. TCRdb re-called the 5' RACE reads with MiXCR, one entry per CDR3 protein. The data contain around 60,000 distinct CDR3 sequences, roughly an eighth of them singletons. Study results and caveats: Anti-spike CD8 responses were favored by VDJdb matching, which missed private and CD4 specificities.

This clonotype was picked up a small number of times. Its antigen remains unknown. The CDR3 extends over 15 amino acids. CDR1 is MDHEN and CDR2 is SYDVKM in the germline V gene. The V and J ends lost 5 bases and 14 bases respectively, with 22 bases between them. The chain is built from TRBV28 and TRBJ1-6; D remains unclear. The receptor's source is an adult who was a healthcare worker with PCR-confirmed SARS-CoV-2 infection or an uninfected control (not recorded which). The sample taken for sequencing was whole blood. This CDR3 reads CASSLLVTLYTALHF. The CDR3 DNA sequence: TGTGCCAGCAGTCTCCTAGTAACTCTTTACACGGCCCTCCACTTT.